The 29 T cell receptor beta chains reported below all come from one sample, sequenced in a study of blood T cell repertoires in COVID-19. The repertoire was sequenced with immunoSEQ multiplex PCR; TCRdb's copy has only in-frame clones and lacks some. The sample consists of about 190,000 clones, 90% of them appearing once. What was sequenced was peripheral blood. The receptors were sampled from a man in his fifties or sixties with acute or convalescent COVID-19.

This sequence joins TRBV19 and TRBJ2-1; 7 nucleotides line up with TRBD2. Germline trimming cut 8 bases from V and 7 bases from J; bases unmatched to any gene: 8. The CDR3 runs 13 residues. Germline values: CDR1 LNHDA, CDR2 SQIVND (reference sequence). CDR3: CASRGGGTNEQFF. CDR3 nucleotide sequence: TGTGCCAGTCGTGGGGGGGGTACGAATGAGCAGTTCTTC.

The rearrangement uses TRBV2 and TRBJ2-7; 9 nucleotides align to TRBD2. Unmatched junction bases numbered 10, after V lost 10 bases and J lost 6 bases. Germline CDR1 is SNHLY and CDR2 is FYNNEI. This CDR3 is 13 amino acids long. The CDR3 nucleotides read TGTGCCATTGGGGGTAGCGGGGGACCCGAGCAGTACGTC. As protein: CAIGGSGGPEQYV.

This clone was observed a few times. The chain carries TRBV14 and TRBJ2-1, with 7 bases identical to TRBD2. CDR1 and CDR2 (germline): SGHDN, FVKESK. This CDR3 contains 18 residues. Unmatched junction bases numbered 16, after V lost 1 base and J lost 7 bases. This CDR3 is CASSQGLGVAGDRNEQFF. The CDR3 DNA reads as TGTGCCAGCAGCCAAGGCCTCGGCGTGGCGGGAGATAGGAATGAGCAGTTCTTC.

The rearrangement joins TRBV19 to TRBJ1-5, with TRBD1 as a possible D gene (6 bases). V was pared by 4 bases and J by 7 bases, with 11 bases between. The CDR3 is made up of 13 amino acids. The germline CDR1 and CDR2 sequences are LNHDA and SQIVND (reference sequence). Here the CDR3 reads CASSNRGGQPQHF. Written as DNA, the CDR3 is TGTGCCAGTAGTAATAGGGGGGGACAGCCCCAGCATTTT.

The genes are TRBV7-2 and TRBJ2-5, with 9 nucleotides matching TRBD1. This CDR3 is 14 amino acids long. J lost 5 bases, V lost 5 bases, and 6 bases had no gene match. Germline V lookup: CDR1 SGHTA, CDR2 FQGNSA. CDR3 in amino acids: CASSPQGAGETQYF. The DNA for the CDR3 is TGTGCCAGCAGCCCACAGGGGGCGGGCGAGACCCAGTACTTC.

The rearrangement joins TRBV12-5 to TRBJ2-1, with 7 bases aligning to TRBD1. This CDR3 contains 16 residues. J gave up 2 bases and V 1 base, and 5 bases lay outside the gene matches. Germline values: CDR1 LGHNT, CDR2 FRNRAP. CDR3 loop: CASGLGTGTAYNEQFF. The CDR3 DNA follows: TGTGCTAGTGGTTTGGGTACCGGGACAGCCTACAATGAGCAGTTCTTC.

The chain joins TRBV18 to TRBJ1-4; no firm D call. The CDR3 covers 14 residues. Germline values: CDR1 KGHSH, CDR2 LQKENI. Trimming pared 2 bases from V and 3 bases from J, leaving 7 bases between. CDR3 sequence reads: CASSPTGANEKLFF. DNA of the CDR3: TGTGCCAGCTCACCAACCGGAGCTAATGAAAAACTGTTTTTT.

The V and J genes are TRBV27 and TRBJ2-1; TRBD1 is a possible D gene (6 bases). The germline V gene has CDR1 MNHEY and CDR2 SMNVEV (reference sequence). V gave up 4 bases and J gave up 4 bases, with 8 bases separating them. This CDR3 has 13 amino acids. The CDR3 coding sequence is TGTGCCAGCAGTTCGGACAGATACAATGAGCAGTTCTTC. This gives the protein CASSSDRYNEQFF.

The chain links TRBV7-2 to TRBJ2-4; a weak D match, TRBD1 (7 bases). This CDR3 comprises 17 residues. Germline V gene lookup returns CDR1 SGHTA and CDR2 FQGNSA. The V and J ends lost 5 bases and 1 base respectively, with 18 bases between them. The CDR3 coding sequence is TGTGCCAGCAGCCCCCACGGAGGGGGCAATGCCAAAAACATTCAGTACTTC. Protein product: CASSPHGGGNAKNIQYF.

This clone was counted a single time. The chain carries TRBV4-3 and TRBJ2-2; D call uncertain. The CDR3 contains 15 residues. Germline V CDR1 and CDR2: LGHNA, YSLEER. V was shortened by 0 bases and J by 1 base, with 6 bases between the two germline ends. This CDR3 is CASSQDKRNTGELFF. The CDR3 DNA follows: TGCGCCAGCAGCCAAGATAAGAGGAACACCGGGGAGCTGTTTTTT.

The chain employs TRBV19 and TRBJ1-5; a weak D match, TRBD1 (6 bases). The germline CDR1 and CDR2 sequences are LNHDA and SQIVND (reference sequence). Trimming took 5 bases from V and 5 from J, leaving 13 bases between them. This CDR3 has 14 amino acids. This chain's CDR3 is CASSPVDSYQPQHF. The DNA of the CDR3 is TGTGCCAGTAGTCCGGTGGACAGTTATCAGCCCCAGCATTTT.

The CDR3 here is CAISSRTGPSGANVLTF. CDR3 nucleotides: TGTGCCATCAGTTCCAGGACAGGGCCCTCTGGGGCCAACGTCCTGACTTTC. The V gene is TRBV10-3, the J gene TRBJ2-6, with TRBD1 identical over 8 bases. J was trimmed by 0 bases and V by 5 bases; bases with no gene match: 6. Germline V gives CDR1 ENHRY, CDR2 SYGVKD. This CDR3 region has 17 residues.

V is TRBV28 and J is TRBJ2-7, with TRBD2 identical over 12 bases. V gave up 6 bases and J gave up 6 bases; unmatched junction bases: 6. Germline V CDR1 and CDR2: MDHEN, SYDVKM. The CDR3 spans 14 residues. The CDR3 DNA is TGTGCCAGCAGCTGGGGACTAGCGGGTAGCGAGCAGTACTTC. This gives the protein CASSWGLAGSEQYF.

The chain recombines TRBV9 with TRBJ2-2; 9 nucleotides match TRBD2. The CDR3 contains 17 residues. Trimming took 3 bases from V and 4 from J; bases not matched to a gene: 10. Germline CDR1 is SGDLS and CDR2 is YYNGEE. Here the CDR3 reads CASSAPREGRLTGELFF. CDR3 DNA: TGTGCCAGCAGCGCCCCGCGGGAGGGCCGGCTCACCGGGGAGCTGTTTTTT.

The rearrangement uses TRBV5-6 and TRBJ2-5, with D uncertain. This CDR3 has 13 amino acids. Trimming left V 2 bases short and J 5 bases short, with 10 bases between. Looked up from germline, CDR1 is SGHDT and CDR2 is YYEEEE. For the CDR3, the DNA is TGTGCCAGCAGCTTTATTCTGGAGGAGACCCAGTACTTC. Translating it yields CASSFILEETQYF. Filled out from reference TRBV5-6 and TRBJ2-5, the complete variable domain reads DAGVTQSPTHLIKTRGQQVTLRCSPKSGHDTVSWYQQALGQGPQFIFQYYEEEERQRGNFPDRFSGHQFPNYSSELNVNALLLGDSALYLCASSFILEETQYFGPGTRLLVL.

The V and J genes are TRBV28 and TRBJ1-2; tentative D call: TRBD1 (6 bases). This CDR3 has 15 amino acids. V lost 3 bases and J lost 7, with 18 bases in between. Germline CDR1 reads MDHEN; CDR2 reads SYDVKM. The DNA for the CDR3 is TGTGCCAGCAGTTTGCCCAGAAGGACAGCTCGTGGCTACACCTTC. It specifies CASSLPRRTARGYTF.

The CDR3 protein is CASTPGVSAWNSNQPQHF. In DNA form, the CDR3 reads TGTGCCAGCACCCCGGGGGTCTCGGCCTGGAATAGCAATCAGCCCCAGCATTTT. This chain uses TRBV28 with TRBJ1-5; perhaps TRBD1 as D (5 bases). This CDR3 comprises 18 residues. V was shortened by 7 bases and J by 0 bases, with 22 bases between the two germline ends. Germline V CDR1 and CDR2: MDHEN, SYDVKM.

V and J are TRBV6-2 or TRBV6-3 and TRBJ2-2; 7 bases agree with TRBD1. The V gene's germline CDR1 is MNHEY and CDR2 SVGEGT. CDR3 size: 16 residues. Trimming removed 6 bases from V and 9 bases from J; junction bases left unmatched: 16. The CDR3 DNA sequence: TGTGCCAGCAGCCCCCTGACAGGGTGGAATCGCCGGGAGCTGTTTTTT. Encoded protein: CASSPLTGWNRRELFF.

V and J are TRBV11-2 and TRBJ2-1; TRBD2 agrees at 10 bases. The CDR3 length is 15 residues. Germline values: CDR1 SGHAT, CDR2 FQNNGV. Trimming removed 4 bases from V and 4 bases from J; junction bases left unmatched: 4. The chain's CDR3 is CASSYGLADYNEQFF. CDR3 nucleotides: TGTGCCAGCAGCTACGGACTAGCGGATTACAATGAGCAGTTCTTC.

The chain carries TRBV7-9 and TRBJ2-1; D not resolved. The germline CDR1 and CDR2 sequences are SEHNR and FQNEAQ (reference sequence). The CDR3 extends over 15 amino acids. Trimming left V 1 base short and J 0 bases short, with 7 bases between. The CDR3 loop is CASSLVWSSYNEQFF. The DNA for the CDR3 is TGTGCCAGCAGCTTAGTTTGGAGCTCCTACAATGAGCAGTTCTTC.

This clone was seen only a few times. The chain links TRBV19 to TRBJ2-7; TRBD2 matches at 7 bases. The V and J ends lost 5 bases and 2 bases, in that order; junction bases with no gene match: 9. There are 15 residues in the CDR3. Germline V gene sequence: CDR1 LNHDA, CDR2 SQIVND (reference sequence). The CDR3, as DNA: TGTGCCAGTAGTTTAAAGCGGGGAACAACCTACGAGCAGTACTTC. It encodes CASSLKRGTTYEQYF. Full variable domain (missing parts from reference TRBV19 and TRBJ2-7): DGGITQSPKYLFRKEGQNVTLSCEQNLNHDAMYWYRQDPGQGLRLIYYSQIVNDFQKGDIAEGYSVSREKKESFPLTVTSAQKNPTAFYLCASSLKRGTTYEQYFGPGTRLTVT.

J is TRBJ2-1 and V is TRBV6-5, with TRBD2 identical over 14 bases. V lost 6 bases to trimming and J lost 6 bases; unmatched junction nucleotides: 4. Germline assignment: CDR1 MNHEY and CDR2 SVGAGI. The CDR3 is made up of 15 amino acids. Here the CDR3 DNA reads TGTGCCAGCAGACGGGGACTAGCGGGAGTCAATGAGCAGTTCTTC. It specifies CASRRGLAGVNEQFF.

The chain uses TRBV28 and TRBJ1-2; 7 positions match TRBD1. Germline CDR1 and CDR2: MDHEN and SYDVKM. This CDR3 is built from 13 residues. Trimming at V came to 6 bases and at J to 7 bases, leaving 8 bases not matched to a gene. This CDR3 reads CASRPITGVGYTF. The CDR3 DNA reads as TGTGCCAGCAGGCCCATTACAGGGGTTGGCTACACCTTC.

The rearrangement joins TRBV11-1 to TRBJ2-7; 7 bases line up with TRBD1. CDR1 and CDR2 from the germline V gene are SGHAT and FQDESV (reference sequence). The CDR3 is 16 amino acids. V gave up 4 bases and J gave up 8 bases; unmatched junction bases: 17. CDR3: CASSSGQENIPTKQYV. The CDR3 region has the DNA TGTGCCAGCAGCTCCGGACAGGAAAACATCCCTACGAAGCAGTACGTC.

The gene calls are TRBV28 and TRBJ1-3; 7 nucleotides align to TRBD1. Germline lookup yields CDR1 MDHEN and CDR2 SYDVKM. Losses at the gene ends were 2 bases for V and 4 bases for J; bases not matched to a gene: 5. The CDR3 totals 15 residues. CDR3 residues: CASSLPRTGGNTIYF. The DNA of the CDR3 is TGTGCCAGCAGTTTACCCAGGACAGGCGGAAACACCATATATTTT.

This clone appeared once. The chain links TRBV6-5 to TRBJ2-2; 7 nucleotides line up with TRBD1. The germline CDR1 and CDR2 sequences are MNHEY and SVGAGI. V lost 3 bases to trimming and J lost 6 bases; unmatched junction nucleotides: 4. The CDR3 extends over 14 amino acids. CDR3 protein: CASSYQGTAGELFF. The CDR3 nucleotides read TGTGCCAGCAGTTATCAGGGGACAGCCGGGGAGCTGTTTTTT.

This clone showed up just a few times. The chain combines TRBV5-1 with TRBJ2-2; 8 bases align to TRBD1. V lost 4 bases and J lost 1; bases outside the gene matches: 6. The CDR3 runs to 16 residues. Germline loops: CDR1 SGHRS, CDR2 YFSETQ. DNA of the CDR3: TGCGCCAGCAGCGGGTTCGGGACAGGGAACACCGGGGAGCTGTTTTTT. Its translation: CASSGFGTGNTGELFF.

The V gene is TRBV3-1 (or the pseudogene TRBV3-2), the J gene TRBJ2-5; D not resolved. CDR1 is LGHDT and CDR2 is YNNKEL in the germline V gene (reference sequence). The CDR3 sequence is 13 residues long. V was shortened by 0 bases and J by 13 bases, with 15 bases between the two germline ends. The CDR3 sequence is CASSQDLVTQLYF. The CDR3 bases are TGTGCCAGCAGCCAAGATCTAGTGACTCAGTTGTACTTC.

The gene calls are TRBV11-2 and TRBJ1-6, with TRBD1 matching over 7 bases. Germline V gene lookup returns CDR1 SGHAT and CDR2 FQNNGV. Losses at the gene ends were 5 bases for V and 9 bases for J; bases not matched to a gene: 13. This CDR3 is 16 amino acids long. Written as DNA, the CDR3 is TGTGCCAGCAGCGAGACAGGGCTTGTCTTAGGTTCACCCCTCCACTTT. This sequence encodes CASSETGLVLGSPLHF.